The 6 T cell receptor beta chains below were found in one sample sequenced in a study of early stage breast cancer tumors. The protocol was immunoSEQ multiplex PCR, while the TCRdb copy is restricted to in-frame clones and leaves out a portion. Among about 50,000 clones listed, 83% were seen once. Sequencing used blood. These receptors were taken from a person in their fifties or sixties with breast cancer.

The CDR3 protein is CASSPGSKVNEQFF. CDR3 in DNA: TGTGCCAGCTCACCCGGCTCAAAGGTTAATGAGCAGTTCTTC. The chain combines TRBV18 with TRBJ2-1; D is uncertain. The CDR3 is 14 amino acids. Germline values: CDR1 KGHSH, CDR2 LQKENI. The V and J ends lost 3 bases and 7 bases respectively, with 13 bases between them.

The CDR3 is CASSLAGFDYEQYF. As DNA, the CDR3 is TGCGCCAGCAGCTTGGCAGGGTTTGACTACGAGCAGTACTTC. The rearrangement uses TRBV5-1 and TRBJ2-7, with a weak D call TRBD1 (5 bases). V was cut by 0 bases and J by 3 bases, with 10 bases left in between. CDR3 length equals 14 residues. The germline CDR1 and CDR2 sequences are SGHRS and YFSETQ.

V is TRBV6-5 and J is TRBJ2-5; D possibly corresponds to TRBD2 (6 bases). This CDR3 is built from 16 residues. The germline CDR1 and CDR2 sequences are MNHEY and SVGAGI. The V end lost 4 bases, the J end lost 1 base, and 16 bases lay between the germline ends. The chain's CDR3 is CASSSTLASVQETQYF. The CDR3 region has the DNA TGTGCCAGCAGTTCTACCTTGGCTAGCGTCCAAGAGACCCAGTACTTC.

The genes are TRBV6-1 and TRBJ1-6, with D possibly TRBD1 on 5 matching bases. CDR3 length: 13 amino acids. V was cut by 6 bases and J by 8 bases, with 11 bases left in between. Germline CDR1 MNHNS, CDR2 SASEGT. DNA for the CDR3: TGTGCCAGCAGACAGGAACCAGATTCACCCCTCCACTTT. Its translation is CASRQEPDSPLHF.

Only one count was recorded for this clone. This chain links TRBV5-3 with TRBJ2-7; no firm D call. TRBV5-3 is given ORF status, its function remaining uncertain. CDR3 length equals 13 residues. With 4 bases removed from V and 3 bases from J, the gap between germline ends came to 11 bases. The CDR3 coding sequence is TGTGCCAGAAGCAACGCGGAGTTCTACGAGCAGTACTTC. It is translated as CARSNAEFYEQYF.

The chain uses TRBV10-3 and TRBJ2-5; D remains ambiguous. The CDR3 has 12 amino acids. V dropped 2 bases and J dropped 5 bases, with 6 bases sitting between them. Germline CDR1 reads ENHRY; CDR2 reads SYGVKD. The CDR3 DNA sequence: TGTGCCATCAGTGAGATGGCGGAGACCCAGTACTTC. Its translation is CAISEMAETQYF.